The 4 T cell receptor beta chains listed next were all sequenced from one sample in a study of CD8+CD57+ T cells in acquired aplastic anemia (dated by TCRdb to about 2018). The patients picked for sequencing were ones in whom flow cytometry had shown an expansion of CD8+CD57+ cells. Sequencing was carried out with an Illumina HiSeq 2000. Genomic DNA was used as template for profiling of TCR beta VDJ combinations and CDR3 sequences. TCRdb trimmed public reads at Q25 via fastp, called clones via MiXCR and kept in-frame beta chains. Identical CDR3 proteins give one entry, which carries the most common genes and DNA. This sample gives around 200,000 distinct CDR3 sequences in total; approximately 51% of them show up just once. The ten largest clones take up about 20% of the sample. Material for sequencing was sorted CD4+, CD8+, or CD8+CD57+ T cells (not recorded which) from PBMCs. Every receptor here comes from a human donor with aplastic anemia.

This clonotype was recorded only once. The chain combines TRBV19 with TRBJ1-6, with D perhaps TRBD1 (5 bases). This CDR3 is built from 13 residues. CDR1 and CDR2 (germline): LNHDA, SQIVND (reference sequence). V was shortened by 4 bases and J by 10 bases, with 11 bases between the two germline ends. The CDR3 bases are TGTGCCAGTAGTACAATGGGGGACTCACCCCTCCACTTT. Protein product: CASSTMGDSPLHF.

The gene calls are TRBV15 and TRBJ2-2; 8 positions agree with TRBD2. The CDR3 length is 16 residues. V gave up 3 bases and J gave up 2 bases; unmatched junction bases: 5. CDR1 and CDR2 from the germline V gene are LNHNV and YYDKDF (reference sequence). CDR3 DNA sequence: TGTGCCACCAGCAGGATATTAGCGGGAAACACCGGGGAGCTGTTTTTT. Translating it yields CATSRILAGNTGELFF.

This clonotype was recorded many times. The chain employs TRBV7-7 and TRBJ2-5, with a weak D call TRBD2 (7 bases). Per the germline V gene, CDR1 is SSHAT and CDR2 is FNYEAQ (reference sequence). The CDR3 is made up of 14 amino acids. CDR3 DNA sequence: TGTGCTAGCTCACTAGGGGGGGGGCCGGAGACCCAGTACTTC. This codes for CASSLGGGPETQYF.

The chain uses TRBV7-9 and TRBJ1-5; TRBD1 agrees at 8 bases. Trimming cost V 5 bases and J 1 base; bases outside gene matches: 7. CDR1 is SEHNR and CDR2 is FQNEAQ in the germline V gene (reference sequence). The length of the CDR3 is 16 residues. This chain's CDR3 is CASSQGTGGSNQPQHF. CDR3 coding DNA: TGTGCCAGCAGCCAGGGGACAGGTGGGAGCAATCAGCCCCAGCATTTT.